This T cell receptor beta chain originates from a study of shared clonotypes between healthy human individuals. This CDR3 spans 15 amino acids. Trimming removed 5 bases from V and 7 bases from J, with 17 bases in between. The V gene's germline CDR1 is SGHAT and CDR2 FQNNGV. Sequencing used immunoSEQ multiplex PCR; TCRdb keeps in-frame clones, though not all of them. The sample lists hundreds of thousands of clones; 80% to 95% were seen once. The naive CD8 population came from CD45RO-negative cells selected for CCR7, without terminally differentiated effector memory CD45RA+ cells. This receptor was obtained from a man in his thirties or forties in good health. This chain connects TRBV11-2 to TRBJ1-4, with a tentative D call TRBD1 (6 bases). Sequencing was carried out using naive CD8+ T cells sorted from blood. CDR3 nucleotides: TGTGCCAGCAGCCCAATAGGGGGGGTTAGTGAAAAACTGTTTTTT. Translating gives CASSPIGGVSEKLFF.